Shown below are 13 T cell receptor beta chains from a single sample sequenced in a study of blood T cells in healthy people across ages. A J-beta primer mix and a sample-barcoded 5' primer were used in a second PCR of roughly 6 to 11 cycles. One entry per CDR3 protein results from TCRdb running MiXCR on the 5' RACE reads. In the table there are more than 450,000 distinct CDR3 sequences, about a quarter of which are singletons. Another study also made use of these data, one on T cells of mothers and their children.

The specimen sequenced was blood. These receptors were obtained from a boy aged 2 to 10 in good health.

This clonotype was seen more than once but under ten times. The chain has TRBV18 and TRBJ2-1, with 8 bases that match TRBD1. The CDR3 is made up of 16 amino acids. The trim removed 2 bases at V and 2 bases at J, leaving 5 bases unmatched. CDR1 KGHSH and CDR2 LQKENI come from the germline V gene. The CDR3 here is CASSPRDRYPYNEQFF. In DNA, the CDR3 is TGTGCCAGCTCACCAAGGGACAGGTACCCCTACAATGAGCAGTTCTTC.

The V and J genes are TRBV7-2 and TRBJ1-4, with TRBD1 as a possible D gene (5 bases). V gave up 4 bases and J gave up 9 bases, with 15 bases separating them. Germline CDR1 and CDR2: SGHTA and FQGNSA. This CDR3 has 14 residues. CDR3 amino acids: CASSSQGFNKKLFF. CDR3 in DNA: TGTGCCAGCAGCTCCCAGGGATTCAATAAAAAACTGTTTTTT. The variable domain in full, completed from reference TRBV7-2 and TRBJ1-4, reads GAGVSQSPSNKVTEKGKDVELRCDPISGHTALYWYRQSLGQGLEFLIYFQGNSAPDKSGLPSDRFSAERTGGSVSTLTIQRTQQEDSAVYLCASSSQGFNKKLFFGSGTQLSVL.

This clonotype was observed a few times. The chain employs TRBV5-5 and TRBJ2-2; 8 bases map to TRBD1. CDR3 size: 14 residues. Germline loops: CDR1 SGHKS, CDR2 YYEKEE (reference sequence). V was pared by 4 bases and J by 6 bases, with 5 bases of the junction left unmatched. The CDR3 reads CASSGTGVAGELFF. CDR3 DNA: TGTGCCAGCAGCGGGACAGGCGTTGCCGGGGAGCTGTTTTTT.

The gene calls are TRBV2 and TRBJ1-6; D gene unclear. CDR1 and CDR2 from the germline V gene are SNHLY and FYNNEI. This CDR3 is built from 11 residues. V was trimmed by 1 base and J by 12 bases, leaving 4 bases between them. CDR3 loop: CASSEVEPLHF. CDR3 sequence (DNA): TGTGCCAGCAGTGAAGTGGAACCCCTCCACTTT.

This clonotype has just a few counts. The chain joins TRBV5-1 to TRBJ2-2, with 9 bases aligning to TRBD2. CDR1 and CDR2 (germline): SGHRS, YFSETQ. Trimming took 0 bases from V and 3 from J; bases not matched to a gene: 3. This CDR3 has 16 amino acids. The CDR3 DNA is TGCGCCAGCAGCTTGGCCAGCGGGGGGTACACCGGGGAGCTGTTTTTT. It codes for CASSLASGGYTGELFF.

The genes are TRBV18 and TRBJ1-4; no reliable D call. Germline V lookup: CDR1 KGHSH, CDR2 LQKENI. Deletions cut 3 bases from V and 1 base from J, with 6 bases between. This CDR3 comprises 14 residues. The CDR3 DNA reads TGTGCCAGCTCACCGCGGAAAACTAATGAAAAACTGTTTTTT. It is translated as CASSPRKTNEKLFF.

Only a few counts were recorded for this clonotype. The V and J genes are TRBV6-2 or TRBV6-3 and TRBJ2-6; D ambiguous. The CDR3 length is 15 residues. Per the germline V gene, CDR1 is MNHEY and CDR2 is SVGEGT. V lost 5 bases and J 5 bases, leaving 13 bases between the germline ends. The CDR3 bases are TGTGCCAGCAGTATTAACCCCTTAAGGGCCAACGTCCTGACTTTC. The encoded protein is CASSINPLRANVLTF.

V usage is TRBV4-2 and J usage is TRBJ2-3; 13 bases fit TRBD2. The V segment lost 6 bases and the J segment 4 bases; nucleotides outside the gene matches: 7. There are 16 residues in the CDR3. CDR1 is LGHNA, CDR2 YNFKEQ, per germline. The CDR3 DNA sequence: TGTGCCAGCAGGGAACTAGCGGGGGGGCTTGCAGATACGCAGTATTTT. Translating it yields CASRELAGGLADTQYF.

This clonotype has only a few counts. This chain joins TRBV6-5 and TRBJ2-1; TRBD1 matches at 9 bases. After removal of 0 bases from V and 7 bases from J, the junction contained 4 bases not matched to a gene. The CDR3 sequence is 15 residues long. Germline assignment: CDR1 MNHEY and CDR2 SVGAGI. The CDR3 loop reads CASSYSGQGSNEQFF. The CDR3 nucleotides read TGTGCCAGCAGTTACTCGGGACAGGGCTCTAATGAGCAGTTCTTC.

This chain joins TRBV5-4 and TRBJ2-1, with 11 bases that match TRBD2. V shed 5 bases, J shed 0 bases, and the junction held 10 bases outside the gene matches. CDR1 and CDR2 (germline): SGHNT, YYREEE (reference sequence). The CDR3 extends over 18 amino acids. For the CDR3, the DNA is TGTGCCAGCAGAGGGCCTCGTAGCGGGAGGGGCTCCTACAATGAGCAGTTCTTC. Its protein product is CASRGPRSGRGSYNEQFF.

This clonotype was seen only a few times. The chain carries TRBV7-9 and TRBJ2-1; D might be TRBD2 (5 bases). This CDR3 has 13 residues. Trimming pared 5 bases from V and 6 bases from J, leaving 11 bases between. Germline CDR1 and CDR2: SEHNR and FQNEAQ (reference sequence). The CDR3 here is CASSMDSFNEQFF. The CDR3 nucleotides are TGTGCCAGCAGCATGGACTCGTTCAATGAGCAGTTCTTC.

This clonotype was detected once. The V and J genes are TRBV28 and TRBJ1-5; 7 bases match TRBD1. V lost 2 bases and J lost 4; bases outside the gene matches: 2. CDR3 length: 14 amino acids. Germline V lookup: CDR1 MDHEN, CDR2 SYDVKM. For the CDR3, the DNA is TGTGCCAGCAGTTTAACAGGGGAGAATCAGCCCCAGCATTTT. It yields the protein CASSLTGENQPQHF.

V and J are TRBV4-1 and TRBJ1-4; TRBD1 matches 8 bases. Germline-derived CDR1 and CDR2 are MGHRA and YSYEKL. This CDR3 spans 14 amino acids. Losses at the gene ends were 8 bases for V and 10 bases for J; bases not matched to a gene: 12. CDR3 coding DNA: TGCGCCAGCCACCGGACAGGGACCGAGGGAAAACTGTTTTTT. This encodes CASHRTGTEGKLFF.